The 28 T cell receptor beta chains presented below share a single source sample, sequenced in a study of cytomegalovirus exposure and HLA in healthy donors. The PCR employed 60 Vbeta primers together with 13 Jbeta primers. The data were produced by immunoSEQ multiplex PCR, yet TCRdb's version contains in-frame clones alone and is incomplete. The listing contains about 51,000 clones. What was sequenced was PBMCs. The receptors here all came from a female donor in good health and CMV-seronegative.

This chain links TRBV18 with TRBJ2-1; no definite D call. From germline, CDR1 is KGHSH and CDR2 LQKENI. V was pared by 0 bases and J by 6 bases, with 9 bases between. There are 14 residues in the CDR3. The CDR3 coding sequence is TGTGCCAGCTCACCACCGATTAGCATCAATGAGCAGTTCTTC. Its protein product is CASSPPISINEQFF.

This chain joins TRBV30 and TRBJ2-2; 8 positions agree with TRBD1. The trim removed 6 bases at V and 4 bases at J, leaving 4 bases unmatched. There are 13 residues in the CDR3. CDR1 is GTSNPN, CDR2 SVGIG, per germline (reference sequence). Written as DNA, the CDR3 is TGTGCCTGTAAAACAGGGGGCACCGGGGAGCTGTTTTTT. Residues: CACKTGGTGELFF.

The chain has TRBV14 and TRBJ2-1; 8 bases fit TRBD2. Germline CDR1 and CDR2: SGHDN and FVKESK. Trimming took 8 bases from V and 9 from J; bases not matched to a gene: 12. The CDR3 is 14 amino acids. The CDR3 nucleotides are TGTGCCAGCGGGCATGGCGGGAGGAGAGGTGAGCAGTTCTTC. Its translation is CASGHGGRRGEQFF.

The rearrangement links TRBV18 to TRBJ2-1; 9 bases map to TRBD1. Germline CDR1 reads KGHSH; CDR2 reads LQKENI. The CDR3 is made up of 13 amino acids. V was pared by 3 bases and J by 6 bases, with 0 bases of the junction left unmatched. The CDR3: CASSPGQGNEQFF. DNA for the CDR3: TGTGCCAGCTCACCGGGACAGGGCAATGAGCAGTTCTTC.

The chain uses TRBV4-1 and TRBJ1-1, with 7 bases fitting TRBD1. In germline, CDR1 is MGHRA, CDR2 YSYEKL. Germline trimming cut 3 bases from V and 7 bases from J; bases unmatched to any gene: 5. The CDR3 consists of 13 residues. The CDR3 protein is CASSHFRDSEAFF. CDR3 in DNA: TGCGCCAGCAGCCATTTTAGGGACAGTGAAGCTTTCTTT.

J is TRBJ1-1 and V is TRBV5-4; D is undetermined. This CDR3 comprises 15 residues. V gave up 2 bases and J gave up 4 bases, with 15 bases separating them. Per germline, CDR1 SGHNT and CDR2 YYREEE (reference sequence). The CDR3 loop reads CASSFGRGRFTEAFF. The CDR3 DNA reads TGTGCCAGCAGCTTTGGACGCGGGCGTTTCACTGAAGCTTTCTTT.

The chain joins TRBV7-2 to TRBJ1-2; D remains ambiguous. V dropped 5 bases and J dropped 1 base, with 14 bases sitting between them. Germline V lookup: CDR1 SGHTA, CDR2 FQGNSA. The CDR3 totals 15 residues. The CDR3 here is CASSPKTTLNYGYTF. In DNA, the CDR3 is TGTGCCAGCAGCCCGAAGACAACCCTTAACTATGGCTACACCTTC.

The rearrangement links TRBV29-1 to TRBJ2-1; D uncertain. The germline V and J ends were trimmed by 7 bases and 0 bases, with 10 bases remaining between them. CDR1 SQVTM and CDR2 ANQGSEA come from the germline V gene. The length of the CDR3 is 13 residues. The DNA for the CDR3 is TGCAGCGCCGAGGTGAGCTCCTACAATGAGCAGTTCTTC. It translates to CSAEVSSYNEQFF.

The J gene is TRBJ1-2, the V gene TRBV13, with TRBD1 identical over 12 bases. With 4 bases clipped from V and 7 bases from J, the junction kept 7 bases outside the gene matches. Per germline, CDR1 PRHDT and CDR2 FYEKMQ (reference sequence). This CDR3 is 15 amino acids long. CDR3 region: CASSSPGQGAGGYTF. The CDR3 DNA follows: TGTGCCAGCAGCTCTCCGGGACAGGGGGCAGGTGGCTACACCTTC.

The chain employs TRBV27 and TRBJ2-7; 7 bases match TRBD1. Germline V gene lookup returns CDR1 MNHEY and CDR2 SMNVEV (reference sequence). Trimming took 8 bases from V and 2 from J; bases not matched to a gene: 6. This CDR3 comprises 13 residues. For the CDR3, the DNA is TGTGCCAGCCGGCCGACAGGGACCTACGAGCAGTACTTC. Translation gives CASRPTGTYEQYF.

This sequence joins TRBV29-1 and TRBJ2-5, with D unclear. The V gene's germline CDR1 is SQVTM and CDR2 ANQGSEA. Trimming stripped 6 bases from V and 3 bases from J, with 8 bases between. The length of the CDR3 is 11 residues. CDR3 sequence reads: CSVAIKETQYF. CDR3 DNA sequence: TGCAGCGTCGCGATCAAAGAGACCCAGTACTTC.

The chain carries TRBV28 and TRBJ1-5; 7 positions match TRBD1. The V and J ends lost 5 bases and 2 bases, in that order; junction bases with no gene match: 12. CDR3 length: 17 residues. Germline CDR1 is MDHEN and CDR2 is SYDVKM. Here the CDR3 DNA reads TGTGCCAGCAGTATCCGACAGGGATTAGTAGGCAATCAGCCCCAGCATTTT. It yields the protein CASSIRQGLVGNQPQHF. Combining the CDR3 with reference TRBV28 and TRBJ1-5 gives the whole variable domain DVKVTQSSRYLVKRTGEKVFLECVQDMDHENMFWYRQDPGLGLRLIYFSYDVKMKEKGDIPEGYSVSREKKERFSLILESASTNQTSMYLCASSIRQGLVGNQPQHFGDGTRLSIL.

V gene TRBV7-3 combines with J gene TRBJ2-3, with 11 positions matching TRBD2. J lost 0 bases, V lost 5 bases, and 4 bases had no gene match. CDR1 is SGHTA, CDR2 FQGTGA, per germline. The CDR3 consists of 16 residues. This CDR3 is CASSAGTSGSTDTQYF. The CDR3 region has the DNA TGTGCCAGCAGCGCGGGGACTAGCGGAAGCACAGATACGCAGTATTTT.

The rearrangement joins TRBV30 to TRBJ2-2; D remains unclear. Germline values: CDR1 GTSNPN, CDR2 SVGIG (reference sequence). The CDR3 is 11 residues long. The V end was cut by 5 bases, the J end by 6 bases, with 7 bases between. CDR3 coding DNA: TGTGCCTGGGCCAGTCCCGGGGAGCTGTTTTTT. Translating it yields CAWASPGELFF.

CDR3 nucleotide sequence: TGTGCCAGCAGCCAATCGACAGGGGGAAACTATGGCTACACCTTC. Translation: CASSQSTGGNYGYTF. The chain couples TRBV4-2 to TRBJ1-2, with TRBD1 identical over 9 bases. This CDR3 comprises 15 residues. V lost 2 bases to trimming and J lost 2 bases; unmatched junction nucleotides: 3. Germline V lookup: CDR1 LGHNA, CDR2 YNFKEQ.

The J gene is TRBJ2-7, the V gene TRBV5-3; TRBD2 is a possible D gene (5 bases). TRBV5-3 is labeled an ORF, and its function is uncertain. V shed 3 bases and J shed 7 bases, with 20 bases lying between them. This CDR3 spans 15 amino acids. CDR3 protein: CARSCSLWESEEQYF. CDR3 coding DNA: TGTGCCAGAAGCTGCAGTTTGTGGGAGTCGGAAGAGCAGTACTTC.

The chain carries TRBV30 and TRBJ1-1; TRBD1 aligns across 7 bases. J gave up 3 bases and V 7 bases, and 11 bases lay outside the gene matches. Germline V lookup: CDR1 GTSNPN, CDR2 SVGIG (reference sequence). The CDR3 extends over 14 amino acids. The DNA of the CDR3 is TGTGCCTCCAGAAGGCAAGACAGGGACACTGAAGCTTTCTTT. It codes for CASRRQDRDTEAFF.

This chain connects TRBV19 to TRBJ2-1; 7 bases are shared with TRBD1. Per the germline V gene, CDR1 is LNHDA and CDR2 is SQIVND (reference sequence). There are 16 residues in the CDR3. Trimming cost V 4 bases and J 5 bases; bases outside gene matches: 11. CDR3 in DNA: TGTGCCAGTAGTAGCGTCTTAGGGGGCTCGGACAATGAGCAGTTCTTC. This encodes CASSSVLGGSDNEQFF.

The chain employs TRBV7-2 and TRBJ1-6; D not resolved. CDR1 and CDR2 from the germline V gene are SGHTA and FQGNSA. Trimming left V 1 base short and J 10 bases short, with 14 bases between. CDR3 length: 15 amino acids. In nucleotides, the CDR3 is TGTGCCAGCAGCTTAGGGGCCCGAAAAGGATCACCCCTCCACTTT. Residues: CASSLGARKGSPLHF.

Concerning this clone: Other DNA sequences in the sample encode the same CDR3. This chain connects TRBV6-6 to TRBJ1-1; D possibly corresponds to TRBD1 (5 bases). The CDR3 has 12 amino acids. Germline V lookup: CDR1 MNHNY, CDR2 SVGAGI (reference sequence). Trimming removed 6 bases at V and 5 bases at J, with 10 bases between. The CDR3 sequence is CASSPGGTEAFF. CDR3 nucleotides: TGTGCCAGCAGCCCCGGGGGGACTGAAGCTTTCTTT.

As DNA, the CDR3 is TGTGCCATCTCGAGACTAGCGGGGTCCGGGGAGCAGTACTTC. This encodes CAISRLAGSGEQYF. The gene calls are TRBV10-3 and TRBJ2-7, with 11 bases fitting TRBD2. CDR3 length: 14 amino acids. Germline CDR1 and CDR2: ENHRY and SYGVKD. J gave up 7 bases and V 8 bases, and 10 bases lay outside the gene matches.

V usage is TRBV30 and J usage is TRBJ1-2; D is unclear. Germline CDR1 GTSNPN, CDR2 SVGIG (reference sequence). This CDR3 has 12 amino acids. V was clipped by 3 bases and J by 14 bases, with 19 bases between them. CDR3 DNA: TGTGCCTGGAGCCTTAATACCGGGATCGAGACCTTC. Protein: CAWSLNTGIETF.

The chain couples TRBV7-9 to TRBJ2-5, with 7 nucleotides matching TRBD2. V lost 1 base to trimming and J lost 2 bases; unmatched junction nucleotides: 4. This CDR3 region has 15 residues. Germline CDR1 is SEHNR and CDR2 is FQNEAQ (reference sequence). CDR3 bases: TGTGCCAGCAGCTTAGGGCTAGCGGAACAAGAGACCCAGTACTTC. Residues: CASSLGLAEQETQYF.

The V call is TRBV7-9, the J call TRBJ2-7, with D perhaps TRBD1 (6 bases). V lost 3 bases and J lost 7, with 16 bases in between. Germline V gene data show CDR1 as SEHNR and CDR2 as FQNEAQ (reference sequence). The CDR3 spans 14 residues. This CDR3 is CASSFRSGAGEQYF. CDR3 coding DNA: TGTGCCAGCAGCTTTAGGTCAGGGGCCGGGGAGCAGTACTTC.

This CDR3 is CASSLYPSADTQYF. The CDR3 DNA reads TGTGCCAGCAGCTTGTATCCTAGCGCAGATACGCAGTATTTT. The rearrangement uses TRBV5-6 and TRBJ2-3; D possibly corresponds to TRBD2 (6 bases). V gave up 1 base and J gave up 4 bases, with 10 bases separating them. CDR1 is SGHDT and CDR2 is YYEEEE in the germline V gene. CDR3 size: 14 residues.

The rearrangement uses TRBV6-1 and TRBJ1-4, with 10 bases fitting TRBD1. The CDR3 length is 14 residues. Germline V gene lookup returns CDR1 MNHNS and CDR2 SASEGT. The trim removed 1 base at V and 8 bases at J, leaving 1 base unmatched. CDR3: CASSEGTGGEKLFF. The CDR3 DNA reads as TGTGCCAGCAGTGAAGGGACAGGGGGGGAAAAACTGTTTTTT.

The J gene is TRBJ1-3, the V gene TRBV5-1; 8 bases are shared with TRBD1. The CDR3 is made up of 16 amino acids. V lost 0 bases, J lost 1 base, and 3 bases stayed unmatched. Per the germline V gene, CDR1 is SGHRS and CDR2 is YFSETQ. Written as DNA, the CDR3 is TGCGCCAGCAGCTTGGGCCAGGGGGCTTCTGGAAACACCATATATTTT. Translation gives CASSLGQGASGNTIYF.

The chain joins TRBV18 to TRBJ1-1; a weak D match, TRBD1 (6 bases). V was clipped by 6 bases and J by 3 bases, with 11 bases between them. In germline, CDR1 is KGHSH, CDR2 LQKENI. This CDR3 has 13 residues. The CDR3: CASSENRDTEAFF. The CDR3, as DNA: TGTGCCAGCTCCGAGAACAGGGACACTGAAGCTTTCTTT.